This T cell receptor beta chain was documented in a study of monozygotic twins with inflammatory bowel disease. TCRdb re-called the 5' RACE reads and gives one entry per CDR3 protein, without DNA. In total, the table holds around 100,000 distinct CDR3 sequences. The CDR3 covers 14 residues. Germline CDR1 reads LGHNT; CDR2 reads FRNRAP. The chain has TRBV12-5 and TRBJ1-1. The sequenced sample consisted of blood. The TCR was taken from a human donor with ulcerative colitis or Crohn's disease, or a healthy co-twin of an affected twin (not recorded which). The CDR3: CASGFTGRVTEAFF.